This passage covers 6 T cell receptor beta chains from one sample sequenced in a study of blood T cells in healthy people across ages. Using a J-beta primer mix together with a sample-barcoded 5' primer, a second PCR was run for about 7 to 12 cycles. MiXCR, applied by TCRdb to the 5' RACE reads, yields one record per CDR3 protein. The data show 850,000 to 1,100,000 distinct CDR3 sequences, with 35% to 45% seen just once and about 12% held by the top ten. Sequenced material: blood. Receptors were obtained from a man aged 18 to 30 in good health.

The V gene is TRBV20-1, the J gene TRBJ2-3, with 12 bases lining up with TRBD2. Trimming at V came to 6 bases and at J to 0 bases, leaving 13 bases not matched to a gene. CDR1 DFQATT and CDR2 SNEGSKA come from the germline V gene (reference sequence). This CDR3 spans 18 amino acids. The CDR3 loop is CSARGTSGPLTSTDTQYF. CDR3 coding DNA: TGCAGTGCCCGAGGGACTAGCGGGCCGTTGACTAGCACAGATACGCAGTATTTT.

The V call is TRBV6-1, the J call TRBJ2-5, with D perhaps matching TRBD1 (6 bases). The J call could be wrong; TRBJ2-1 is a better fit for the DNA end. Germline assignment: CDR1 MNHNS and CDR2 SASEGT. The CDR3 sequence is 14 residues long. In DNA, the CDR3 is TGTGCCAGCAGTGTGGACAGATCCCAAGAGACCCAGTTCTTC. This gives the protein CASSVDRSQETQFF.

V usage is TRBV15 and J usage is TRBJ1-4, with 7 nucleotides matching TRBD1. Germline CDR1 LNHNV, CDR2 YYDKDF (reference sequence). After removal of 1 base from V and 8 bases from J, the junction contained 4 bases not matched to a gene. The CDR3 is made up of 14 amino acids. The chain's CDR3 is CATSRGGTAEKLFF. Here the CDR3 DNA reads TGTGCCACCAGCAGAGGTGGGACAGCCGAAAAACTGTTTTTT.

This clonotype was counted between two and nine times. The chain carries TRBV28 and TRBJ1-1; D is unclear. V was pared by 5 bases and J by 10 bases, with 17 bases between. This CDR3 spans 13 amino acids. Germline assignment: CDR1 MDHEN and CDR2 SYDVKM. The CDR3 DNA follows: TGTGCCAGCAGTATTGACTATGCACGAGGAGCTTTCTTT. This encodes CASSIDYARGAFF.

This chain connects TRBV12-3 or TRBV12-4 to TRBJ1-1; no firm D call. There are 14 residues in the CDR3. The V gene lost 0 bases and the J gene lost 4 bases, with 9 bases spanning the gap. The CDR3 region has the DNA TGTGCCAGCAGTTTAGCAGGGCTCAGCACTGAAGCTTTCTTT. It encodes CASSLAGLSTEAFF.

This clonotype was recorded a few times. The V gene is TRBV7-9, the J gene TRBJ2-1, with 9 nucleotides matching TRBD1. The germline CDR1 and CDR2 sequences are SEHNR and FQNEAQ (reference sequence). J was trimmed by 7 bases and V by 5 bases; bases with no gene match: 9. This CDR3 is 15 amino acids long. The CDR3: CASSVFGTGMNEQFF. The DNA for the CDR3 is TGTGCCAGCAGCGTCTTCGGGACAGGGATGAATGAGCAGTTCTTC. Using reference TRBV7-9 and TRBJ2-1 for the parts outside the CDR3, the full variable domain is DTGVSQNPRHKITKRGQNVTFRCDPISEHNRLYWYRQTLGQGPEFLTYFQNEAQLEKSRLLSDRFSAERPKGSFSTLEIQRTEQGDSAMYLCASSVFGTGMNEQFFGPGTRLTVL.